Below are 5 T cell receptor beta chains sequenced from a single sample in a study of blood T cell repertoires in COVID-19. Repertoires were generated with immunoSEQ multiplex PCR, while TCRdb's copy carries only in-frame clones and drops some. The sample holds approximately 74,000 clones, approximately 80% seen once. The sequenced sample was peripheral blood. These receptors all stem from an elderly man with active or convalescent COVID-19.

The chain links TRBV5-1 to TRBJ1-5; D is uncertain. The germline gives CDR1 SGHRS, CDR2 YFSETQ. The CDR3 is 15 amino acids. V was shortened by 4 bases and J by 0 bases, with 11 bases between the two germline ends. CDR3 in amino acids: CASSLDGYSNQPQHF. The CDR3 nucleotides read TGCGCCAGCAGCCTAGACGGGTATAGCAATCAGCCCCAGCATTTT.

The chain uses TRBV19 and TRBJ1-1; a weak D match, TRBD1 (5 bases). V lost 9 bases to trimming and J lost 5 bases, with 16 bases between them. Germline assignment: CDR1 LNHDA and CDR2 SQIVND (reference sequence). This CDR3 spans 13 amino acids. CDR3 DNA sequence: TGTGCCAGCAAACCAGGGAGGAGGACTGAAGCTTTCTTT. Its translation is CASKPGRRTEAFF.

V gene TRBV11-2 combines with J gene TRBJ1-2, with 8 bases that match TRBD1. CDR1 SGHAT and CDR2 FQNNGV come from the germline V gene. CDR3 size: 13 residues. V gave up 1 base and J gave up 7 bases; unmatched junction bases: 2. CDR3 amino acids: CASSLGTGFGYTF. As DNA, the CDR3 is TGTGCCAGCAGCTTAGGGACAGGGTTTGGCTACACCTTC.

V and J are TRBV7-9 and TRBJ2-7; D is perhaps TRBD2 (5 bases). The germline V and J ends were trimmed by 5 bases and 6 bases, with 17 bases remaining between them. The germline V gene has CDR1 SEHNR and CDR2 FQNEAQ (reference sequence). This CDR3 is 14 amino acids long. CDR3 sequence: CASSVTRDVFEQYF. In nucleotides, the CDR3 is TGTGCCAGCAGCGTAACTAGGGATGTCTTCGAGCAGTACTTC. The variable domain in full, completed from reference TRBV7-9 and TRBJ2-7, reads DTGVSQNPRHKITKRGQNVTFRCDPISEHNRLYWYRQTLGQGPEFLTYFQNEAQLEKSRLLSDRFSAERPKGSFSTLEIQRTEQGDSAMYLCASSVTRDVFEQYFGPGTRLTVT.

The rearrangement uses TRBV6-2 or TRBV6-3 and TRBJ2-7, with 11 bases fitting TRBD1. The junction had 4 bases not matched to a gene; V was cut back by 2 bases and J by 4 bases. CDR3 size: 15 residues. Germline V gives CDR1 MNHEY, CDR2 SVGEGT. The CDR3: CASSYPDRGLYEQYF. CDR3 nucleotides: TGTGCCAGCAGTTACCCGGACAGGGGGCTTTACGAGCAGTACTTC.